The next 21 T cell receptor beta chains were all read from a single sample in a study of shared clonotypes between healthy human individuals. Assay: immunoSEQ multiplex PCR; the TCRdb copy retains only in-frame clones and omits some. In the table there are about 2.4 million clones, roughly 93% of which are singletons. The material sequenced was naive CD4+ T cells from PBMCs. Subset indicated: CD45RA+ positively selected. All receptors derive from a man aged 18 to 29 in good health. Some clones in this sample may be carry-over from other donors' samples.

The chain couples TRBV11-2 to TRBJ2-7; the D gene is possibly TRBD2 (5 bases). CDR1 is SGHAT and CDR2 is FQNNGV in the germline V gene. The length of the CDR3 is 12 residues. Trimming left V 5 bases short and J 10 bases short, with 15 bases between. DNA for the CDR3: TGTGCCAGCAGCCCTCAGAGGGCCGTACAGTACTTC. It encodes CASSPQRAVQYF.

CDR3 nucleotides: TGTGCCAGCAGGAGATACAGGGAGGCTAATGAAAAACTGTTTTTT. Protein: CASRRYREANEKLFF. V is TRBV28 and J is TRBJ1-4, with TRBD1 as a possible D gene (6 bases). CDR1 MDHEN and CDR2 SYDVKM come from the germline V gene. The germline V and J ends were trimmed by 6 bases and 3 bases, with 14 bases remaining between them. The CDR3 extends over 15 amino acids.

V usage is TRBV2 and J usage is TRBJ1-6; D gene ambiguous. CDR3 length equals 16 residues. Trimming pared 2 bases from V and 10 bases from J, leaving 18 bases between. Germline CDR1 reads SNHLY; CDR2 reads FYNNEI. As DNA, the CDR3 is TGTGCCAGCAGTGAAAACCCGGCCTACCAAGACTCACCCCTCCACTTT. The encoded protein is CASSENPAYQDSPLHF.

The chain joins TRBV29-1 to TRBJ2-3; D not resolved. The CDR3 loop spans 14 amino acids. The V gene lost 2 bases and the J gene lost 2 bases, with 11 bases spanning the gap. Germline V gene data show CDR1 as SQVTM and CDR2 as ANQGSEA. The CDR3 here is CSVEPRPSTDTQYF. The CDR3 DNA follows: TGCAGCGTTGAACCCCGGCCATCCACAGATACGCAGTATTTT.

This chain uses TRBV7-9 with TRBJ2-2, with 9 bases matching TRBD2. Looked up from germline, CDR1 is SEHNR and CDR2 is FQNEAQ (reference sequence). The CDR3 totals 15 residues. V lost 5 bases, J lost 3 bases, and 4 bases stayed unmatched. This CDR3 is CASSLSGSDTGELFF. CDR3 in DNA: TGTGCCAGCAGCCTTAGCGGGAGTGACACCGGGGAGCTGTTTTTT.

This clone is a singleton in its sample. CDR3 region: CASVSGTKNNEQFF. As DNA, the CDR3 is TGTGCCAGCGTTAGCGGGACGAAAAACAATGAGCAGTTCTTC. The chain employs TRBV28 and TRBJ2-1, with 8 bases that match TRBD2. CDR1 MDHEN and CDR2 SYDVKM come from the germline V gene. This CDR3 is 14 amino acids long. V lost 8 bases to trimming and J lost 5 bases; unmatched junction nucleotides: 8.

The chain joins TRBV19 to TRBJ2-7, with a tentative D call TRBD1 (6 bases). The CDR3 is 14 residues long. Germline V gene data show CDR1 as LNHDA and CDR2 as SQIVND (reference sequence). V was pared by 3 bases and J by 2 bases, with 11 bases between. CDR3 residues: CASSIRDTTYEQYF. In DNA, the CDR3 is TGTGCCAGTAGTATCCGGGACACCACCTACGAGCAGTACTTC.

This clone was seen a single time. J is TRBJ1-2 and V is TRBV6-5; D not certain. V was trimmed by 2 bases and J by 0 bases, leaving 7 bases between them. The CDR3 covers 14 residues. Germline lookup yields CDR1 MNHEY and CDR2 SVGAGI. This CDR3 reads CASSYDNANYGYTF. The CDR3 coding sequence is TGTGCCAGCAGTTACGACAACGCTAACTATGGCTACACCTTC.

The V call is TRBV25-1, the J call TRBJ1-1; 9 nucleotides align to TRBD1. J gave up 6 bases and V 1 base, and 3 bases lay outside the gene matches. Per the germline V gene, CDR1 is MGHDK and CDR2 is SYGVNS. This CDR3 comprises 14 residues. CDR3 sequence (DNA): TGTGCCAGCAGTGAATCTAGACAGGGGGCTGAAGCTTTCTTT. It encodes CASSESRQGAEAFF.

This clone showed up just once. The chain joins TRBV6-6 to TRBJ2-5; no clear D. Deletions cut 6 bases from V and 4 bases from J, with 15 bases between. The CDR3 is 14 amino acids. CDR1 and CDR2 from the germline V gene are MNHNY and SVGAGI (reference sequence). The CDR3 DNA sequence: TGTGCCAGCAGCCCCGACGGGTTGCGAGAGACCCAGTACTTC. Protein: CASSPDGLRETQYF.

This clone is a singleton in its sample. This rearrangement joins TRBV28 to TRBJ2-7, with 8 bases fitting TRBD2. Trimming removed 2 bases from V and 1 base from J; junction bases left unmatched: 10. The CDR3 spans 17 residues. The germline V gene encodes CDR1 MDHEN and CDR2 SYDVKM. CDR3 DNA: TGTGCCAGCAGTTTAATTACGGGGTCTAGCGGGTCCTACGAGCAGTACTTC. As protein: CASSLITGSSGSYEQYF. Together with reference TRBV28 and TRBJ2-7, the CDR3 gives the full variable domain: DVKVTQSSRYLVKRTGEKVFLECVQDMDHENMFWYRQDPGLGLRLIYFSYDVKMKEKGDIPEGYSVSREKKERFSLILESASTNQTSMYLCASSLITGSSGSYEQYFGPGTRLTVT.

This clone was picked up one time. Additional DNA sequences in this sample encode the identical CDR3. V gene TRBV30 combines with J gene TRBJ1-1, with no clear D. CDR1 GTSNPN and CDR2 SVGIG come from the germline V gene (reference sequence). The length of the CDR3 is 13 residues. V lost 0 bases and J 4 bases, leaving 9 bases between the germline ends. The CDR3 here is CAWSVGSGTEAFF. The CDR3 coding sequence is TGTGCCTGGAGTGTAGGGTCGGGCACTGAAGCTTTCTTT.

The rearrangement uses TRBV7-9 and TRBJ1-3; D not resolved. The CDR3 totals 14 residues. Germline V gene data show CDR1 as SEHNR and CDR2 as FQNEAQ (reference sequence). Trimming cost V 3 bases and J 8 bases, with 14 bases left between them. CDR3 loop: CASSFGGKIDTIYF. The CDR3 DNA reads TGTGCCAGCAGCTTCGGCGGGAAGATAGACACCATATATTTT.

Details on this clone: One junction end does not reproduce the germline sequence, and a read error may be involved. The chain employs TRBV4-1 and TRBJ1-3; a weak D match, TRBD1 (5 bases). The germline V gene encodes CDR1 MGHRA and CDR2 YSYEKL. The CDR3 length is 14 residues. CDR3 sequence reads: CASSQADGGSTIYF. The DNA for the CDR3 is TGCGCCAGCAGCCAAGCCGACGGGGGAAGCACCATATATTTT.

In DNA form, the CDR3 reads TGTGCCAGCAGTTACTCAATCGCTAGTGGGTACGAGCAGTACTTC. This codes for CASSYSIASGYEQYF. The V call is TRBV6-5, the J call TRBJ2-7; no firm D call. The germline V and J ends were trimmed by 0 bases and 4 bases, with 13 bases remaining between them. This CDR3 comprises 15 residues. Germline V gives CDR1 MNHEY, CDR2 SVGAGI.

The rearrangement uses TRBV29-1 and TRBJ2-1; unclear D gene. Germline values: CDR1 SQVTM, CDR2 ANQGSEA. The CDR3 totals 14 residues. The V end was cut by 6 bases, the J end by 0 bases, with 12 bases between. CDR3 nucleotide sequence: TGCAGCGTCCTAACGCGAAGCTCCTACAATGAGCAGTTCTTC. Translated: CSVLTRSSYNEQFF.

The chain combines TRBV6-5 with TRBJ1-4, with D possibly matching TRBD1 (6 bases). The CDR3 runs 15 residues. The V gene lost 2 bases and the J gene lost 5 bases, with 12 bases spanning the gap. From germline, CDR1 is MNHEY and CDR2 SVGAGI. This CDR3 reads CASSYGGAANEKLFF. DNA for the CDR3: TGTGCCAGCAGTTACGGGGGGGCGGCGAATGAAAAACTGTTTTTT.

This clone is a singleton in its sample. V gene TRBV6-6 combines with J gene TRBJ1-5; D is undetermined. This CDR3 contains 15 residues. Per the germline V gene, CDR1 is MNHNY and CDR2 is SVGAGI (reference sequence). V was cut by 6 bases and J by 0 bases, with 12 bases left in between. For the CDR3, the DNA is TGTGCCAGCAGCACCCGCTCGCCTAGCAATCAGCCCCAGCATTTT. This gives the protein CASSTRSPSNQPQHF.

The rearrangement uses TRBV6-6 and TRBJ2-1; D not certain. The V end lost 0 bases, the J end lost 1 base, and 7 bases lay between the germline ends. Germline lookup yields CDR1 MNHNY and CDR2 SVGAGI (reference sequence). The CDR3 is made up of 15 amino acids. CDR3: CASSYSLGSYNEQFF. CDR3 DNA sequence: TGTGCCAGCAGTTACTCGCTGGGGTCCTACAATGAGCAGTTCTTC.

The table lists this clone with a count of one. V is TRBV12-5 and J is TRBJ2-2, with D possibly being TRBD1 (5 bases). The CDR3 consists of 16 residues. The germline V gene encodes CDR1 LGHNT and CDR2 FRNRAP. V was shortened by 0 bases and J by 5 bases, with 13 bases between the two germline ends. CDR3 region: CASGLVSGFGTGELFF. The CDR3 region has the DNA TGTGCTAGTGGTTTGGTATCAGGGTTTGGGACCGGGGAGCTGTTTTTT.

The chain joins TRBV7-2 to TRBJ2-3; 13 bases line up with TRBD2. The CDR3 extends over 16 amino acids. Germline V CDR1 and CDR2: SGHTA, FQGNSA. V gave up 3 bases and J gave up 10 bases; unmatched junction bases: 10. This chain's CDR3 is CASSFSIGLAGDAQYF. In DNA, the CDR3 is TGTGCCAGCAGCTTTTCGATCGGACTAGCGGGAGACGCGCAGTATTTT.